This T cell receptor (beta chain) comes out of a study of control samples from healthy donors and cancer patients. Libraries were prepared by immunoSEQ multiplex PCR; TCRdb keeps only in-frame clonotypes and omits some of them. The sample lists under 85,000 clones; roughly 84% were seen once. Germline loops: CDR1 SGHVS, CDR2 FNYEAQ. Trimming removed 4 bases at V and 6 bases at J, with 16 bases between. This CDR3 spans 15 amino acids. Sequences were obtained from PBMCs. The TCR sequence derives from a man aged 55 to 70 with head and neck cancer. V usage is TRBV7-6 and J usage is TRBJ2-1; tentative D call: TRBD2 (5 bases). The chain's CDR3 is CASSSPWRARNEQFF. The CDR3 region has the DNA TGTGCCAGCAGCTCCCCGTGGCGGGCTCGCAATGAGCAGTTCTTC. Drawing the rest from reference TRBV7-6 and TRBJ2-1, the complete variable domain is GAGVSQSPRYKVTKRGQDVALRCDPISGHVSLYWYRQALGQGPEFLTYFNYEAQQDKSGLPNDRFSAERPEGSISTLTIQRTEQRDSAMYRCASSSPWRARNEQFFGPGTRLTVL.